This record looks at one TCR beta chain sequence and its context. Its antigen remains unknown. Reverse transcribing all isolated RNA meant expressed TCRB transcripts were sequenced. Produced via immunoSEQ multiplex PCR; TCRdb's table is partial and in-frame only. The sample contains roughly 400,000 clones, approximately 14% of which appear only once. This entry comes from a study of beta chain features in type 1 diabetes. Overall study findings and caveats: Compared to healthy donors, patients appeared to have naive, central memory and Treg TCRB repertoires that were more alike. More deletions and fewer insertions at VDJ junctions were found in patients with type 1 diabetes.

Germline loops: CDR1 MNHEY, CDR2 SMNVEV (reference sequence). The CDR3 totals 16 residues. Trimming removed 5 bases at V and 11 bases at J, with 22 bases between. The sequenced material came from naive CD4+ T cells from blood. The sequence derives from a man younger than 45 in good health. V gene TRBV27 combines with J gene TRBJ1-6; a possible D gene is TRBD1 (5 bases). Written as DNA, the CDR3 is TGTGCCAGCAGTGGCCAGCTGTCCGGAGAGGGACCACCCCTCCACTTT. Its protein product is CASSGQLSGEGPPLHF.